This T cell receptor (beta chain) was found in a study of long-term antiretroviral therapy in people with HIV. Whole-study findings and limits: Patients on ART gained diversity, which nonetheless stayed below transplant donor controls.

They ran version v3.0 of the immunoSEQ assay at survey level. Libraries were prepared by immunoSEQ multiplex PCR; TCRdb keeps only in-frame clonotypes and omits some of them. In the table there are roughly 28,000 clones, around 90% of which are singletons. Of note for this clone: Antigen specificity is unknown.

None of the participants with HIV were treated outside the United States. The V gene's germline CDR1 is LNHNV and CDR2 YYDKDF (reference sequence). There are 17 residues in the CDR3. The V end lost 0 bases, the J end lost 7 bases, and 19 bases lay between the germline ends. This specimen was unsorted PBMCs, taken 1.8 years after starting antiretroviral therapy. This chain joins TRBV15 and TRBJ2-1; perhaps D is TRBD1 or TRBD2 (5 bases each). The clonotype comes from a woman between 18 and 29 years old with HIV. In nucleotides, the CDR3 is TGTGCCACCAGCAGAGATTCGGGGACCCAACCGGGGAATGAGCAGTTCTTC. Translating it yields CATSRDSGTQPGNEQFF.